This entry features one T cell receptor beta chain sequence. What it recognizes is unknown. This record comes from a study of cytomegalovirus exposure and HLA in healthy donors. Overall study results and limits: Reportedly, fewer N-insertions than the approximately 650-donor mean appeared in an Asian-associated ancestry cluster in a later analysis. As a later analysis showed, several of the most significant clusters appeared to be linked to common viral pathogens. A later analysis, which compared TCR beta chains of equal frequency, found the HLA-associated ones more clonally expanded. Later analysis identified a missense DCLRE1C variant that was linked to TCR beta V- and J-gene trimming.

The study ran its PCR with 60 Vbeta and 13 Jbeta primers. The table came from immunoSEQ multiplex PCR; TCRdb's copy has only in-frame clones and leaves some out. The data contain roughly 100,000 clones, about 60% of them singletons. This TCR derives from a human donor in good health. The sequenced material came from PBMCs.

This CDR3 is CASSFLLGQPINTEAFF. Here the CDR3 DNA reads TGTGCCAGCAGCTTTCTCCTGGGACAGCCAATAAACACTGAAGCTTTCTTT. This chain connects TRBV5-4 to TRBJ1-1, with TRBD1 matching 7 bases. CDR1 and CDR2 from the germline V gene are SGHNT and YYREEE (reference sequence). Trimming cost V 2 bases and J 2 bases; bases outside gene matches: 12. This CDR3 spans 17 amino acids.